This TCR beta chain was captured in a study of cytomegalovirus exposure and HLA in healthy donors. Study findings and constraints: With high specificity and sensitivity, the classifier reportedly diagnosed cytomegalovirus status.

To note about this clone: What it binds is unknown.

Produced via immunoSEQ multiplex PCR; TCRdb's table is partial and in-frame only. This table holds 55,000 to 80,000 clones, about 94% found once. The sequence derives from a man between 18 and 35 years old in good health and CMV-seropositive. Material for sequencing was PBMCs.

The CDR3 DNA reads as TGTGCCAGCAGTGACGGCGCAGGGGGCGCGGGTCAGCCCCAGCATTTT. Translation: CASSDGAGGAGQPQHF. This sequence joins TRBV2 and TRBJ1-5, with TRBD1 identical over 8 bases. The CDR3 has 16 amino acids. The trim removed 3 bases at V and 6 bases at J, leaving 10 bases unmatched. The germline V gene has CDR1 SNHLY and CDR2 FYNNEI. Filled out from reference TRBV2 and TRBJ1-5, the complete variable domain reads EPEVTQTPSHQVTQMGQEVILRCVPISNHLYFYWYRQILGQKVEFLVSFYNNEISEKSEIFDDQFSVERPDGSNFTLKIRSTKLEDSAMYFCASSDGAGGAGQPQHFGDGTRLSIL.